This is a list of T cell receptor beta chains from one sample in a study of T cell clonotyping in hematopoietic cell transplantation. The method was immunoSEQ multiplex PCR; TCRdb's version includes in-frame clones alone and lacks a portion of them. The sample contains under 20,000 clones, 70% to 85% of which appear only once. Here the sequenced sample was peripheral blood mononuclear cells, taken before stem cell transplant. The origin of the receptors is a man between 60 and 70 years old with acute myeloid leukemia. Some clones in this sample may be carry-over from other donors' samples. Both conserved end residues are part of each CDR3. A D gene is named only where the DNA matches it firmly. Size tells how often a clone was seen (once, few, many) or the class of an expanded clone, and some rows leave it out.

J	D	size	V	DNA	CDR3
TRBJ1-2	.	few	TRBV10-3	TGTGCCATCAGTGAGTCGGGGGATGGCTACACCTTC	CAISESGDGYTF
TRBJ1-2	.	.	TRBV30	TGTGCCTGGAGTGTAATCGGACAGAACTATGGCTACACCTTC	CAWSVIGQNYGYTF
TRBJ1-3	TRBD1	.	TRBV30	TGTGCCTGGAGTGTAATAGGGACAGGGGGCGGAAACACCATATATTTT	CAWSVIGTGGGNTIYF
TRBJ2-1	.	.	TRBV11-1	TGTGCCAGCAGCTTTGACGGGACCTACAATGAGCAGTTCTTC	CASSFDGTYNEQFF
TRBJ2-3	.	.	TRBV7-3	TGTGCCAGCAGCTCCCCCAGCGGTAATACGCAGTATTTT	CASSSPSGNTQYF
TRBJ1-5	TRBD1	few	TRBV7-9	TGTGCCAGCAGCCACGGGACAGGGGGCACCAATCAGCCCCAGCATTTT	CASSHGTGGTNQPQHF
TRBJ1-5	.	.	TRBV6-1	TGTGCCAGCAGTTTATGGGAGCCCCAGCATTTT	CASSLWEPQHF
TRBJ2-3	TRBD2	.	TRBV5-6	TGTGCCAGCAGCTTGGGGTCGGGACTACTATTATATGTGCAGTATTTT	CASSLGSGLLLYVQYF
TRBJ2-3	.	.	TRBV10-3	TGTGCCATCAGTGGGGCGGTCGACACAGATACGCAGTATTTT	CAISGAVDTDTQYF
TRBJ2-2	TRBD1	.	TRBV19	TGTGCCAGTAGTACTGACAGGGAGTTAGTGGCCGGGGAGCTGTTTTTT	CASSTDRELVAGELFF
TRBJ2-7	.	.	TRBV19	TGTGCCAGTAGCGGCGACACCTACGAGCAGTACTTC	CASSGDTYEQYF
TRBJ1-2	TRBD1	.	TRBV5-4	TGTGCCAGCAGCAGGGACAGTTCTAACTATGGCTACACCTTC	CASSRDSSNYGYTF
TRBJ1-4	.	.	TRBV4-1	TGCGCCAGCAGCCAAGTTGAGGGTATTAATGAAAAACTGTTTTTT	CASSQVEGINEKLFF
TRBJ2-3	.	few	TRBV25-1	TGTGCCAGCAGTGGTCGTGCGGAAATCACAGATACGCAGTATTTT	CASSGRAEITDTQYF
TRBJ2-2	TRBD2	.	TRBV19	TGTGCCAGTGCGAACGCTCTAGCGGACTTAACCGGAGAGCTGTTTTTT	CASANALADLTGELFF
TRBJ1-2	.	.	TRBV29-1	TGCAGCTCCTCAACCCCGACGTCCGAAGGTGGCTACACCTTC	CSSSTPTSEGGYTF
TRBJ1-2	.	.	TRBV29-1	TGCAGCGTCCGCAGCTATGGCTACACCTTC	CSVRSYGYTF
TRBJ2-7	TRBD2	.	TRBV27	TGTGCCAGTCAGGTCGCTAGCGGGAGATCCTACGAGCAGTACTTC	CASQVASGRSYEQYF
TRBJ2-7	TRBD1	.	TRBV4-3	TGCGCCAGCAGCCAAGTTTTTGGACAGGTCCACGAGCAGTACTTC	CASSQVFGQVHEQYF
TRBJ2-1	TRBD2	.	TRBV5-1	TGCGCCAGCAGCTCCGGGACTAGCGGGGGGGCTAGGGATGAGCAGTTCTTC	CASSSGTSGGARDEQFF
TRBJ1-3	.	once	TRBV29-1	TGCAGCGTTAGCAGCTCTGGAAACACCATATATTTT	CSVSSSGNTIYF
TRBJ1-2	.	.	TRBV29-1	TGCAGCGTTGTAAACACTGGTAACTATGGCTACACCTTC	CSVVNTGNYGYTF
TRBJ2-7	TRBD1	.	TRBV6-5	TGTGCCAGCAGTTACGCAGGGGGCGAGGGAACCTACGAGCAGTACTTC	CASSYAGGEGTYEQYF
TRBJ1-1	.	.	TRBV6-6	TGTGCCAGCAGTGCCTCAGCTGACACTGAAGCTTTCTTT	CASSASADTEAFF
TRBJ1-1	.	.	TRBV30	TGTGCCTGGAGGGAAGCTATGAACACTGAAGCTTTTTTT	CAWREAMNTEAFF
TRBJ1-5	.	few	TRBV6-5	TGTGCCAGCAGCCGAACAGGGATTAGCAATCAGCCCCAGCATTTT	CASSRTGISNQPQHF
TRBJ2-7	.	.	TRBV9	TGTGCCAGCAGCGCTTCTCCCGAGGAGGGCGCCTACGAGCAGTACTTC	CASSASPEEGAYEQYF
TRBJ1-4	.	.	TRBV6-1	TGTGCCAGCAGTGAAGCCGCAGGTGTGAATGAAAAACTGTTTTTT	CASSEAAGVNEKLFF
TRBJ1-1	.	.	TRBV10-2	TGCGCCAGCAGGGAGCCAGTCAGCGGTTACACTGAAGCTTTCTTT	CASREPVSGYTEAFF
TRBJ2-7	.	.	TRBV18	TGTGCCAGCTCACGGTCCAGGACCAACTACGAGCAGTACTTC	CASSRSRTNYEQYF
TRBJ1-2	TRBD1	few	TRBV30	TGTGCCTGGACTGGGACAGGGGCGAATGGCTACACCTTC	CAWTGTGANGYTF
TRBJ2-1	.	.	TRBV6-4	TGTGCCAGCAGTCTTAGGGGGGATTGGGATGAGCAGTTCTTC	CASSLRGDWDEQFF
TRBJ2-2	.	.	TRBV7-9	TGTGCCAGCAGCCCACCGGGTACTGCCACCACCGGGGAGCTGTTTTTT	CASSPPGTATTGELFF
TRBJ2-2	.	.	TRBV29-1	TGCAGCGTTGAAGGGACTAAAAAGAACACCGGGGAGCTGTTTTTT	CSVEGTKKNTGELFF
TRBJ2-3	.	.	TRBV5-1	TGCGCCAGCGGATTCCTCGGCTCCACAGATACGCAGTATTTT	CASGFLGSTDTQYF
TRBJ1-2	TRBD1	.	TRBV20-1	TGCAGTGCCACAGGGGCTGGCTACACCTTC	CSATGAGYTF
TRBJ1-1	.	.	TRBV30	TGTGCCTGGAGGGGGAGACTCCTGAACACTGAAGCTTTCTTT	CAWRGRLLNTEAFF
TRBJ2-7	.	.	TRBV19	TGTGCCAGTAGTATTGGAAGCTACGAGCAGTACTTC	CASSIGSYEQYF
TRBJ2-5	.	.	TRBV5-4	TGTGCCAGCAGCGTCGACCCCGACCAAGAGACCCAGTACTTC	CASSVDPDQETQYF
TRBJ1-2	TRBD1	.	TRBV7-8	TGTGCCAGCAGCTTAGGACAGGGGGATGGCTACACCTTC	CASSLGQGDGYTF
TRBJ2-3	TRBD1	.	TRBV7-9	TGTGCCAGCTCAGGGGGCCCTGGGACAGATACGCAGTATTTT	CASSGGPGTDTQYF
TRBJ2-5	TRBD2	.	TRBV30	TGTGCCTGGAGTGACTCACTGACTAGCGGGGGTGGGACCCAGTACTTC	CAWSDSLTSGGGTQYF
TRBJ1-2	TRBD1	once	TRBV27	TGTGCCAGCAGTTCATCGGGGCAGGGGGCGGACTATGGCTACACCTTC	CASSSSGQGADYGYTF
TRBJ1-6	.	few	TRBV6-5	TGTGCCAGCAGTTACTCGTCTCAGAATAATTCACCCCTCCACTTT	CASSYSSQNNSPLHF
TRBJ1-4	.	.	TRBV4-3	TGCGCCAGCAGCCAAGAGGGGTTTACTAATGAAAAACTGTTTTTT	CASSQEGFTNEKLFF
TRBJ2-1	.	.	TRBV9	TGTGCCAGCAGCGTTTCAGGGGCTACCTACAATGAGCAGTTCTTC	CASSVSGATYNEQFF
TRBJ2-7	TRBD2	.	TRBV6-6	TGTGCCAGCAGTTACTCGACTAGCGAGGACTACGAGCAGTACTTC	CASSYSTSEDYEQYF